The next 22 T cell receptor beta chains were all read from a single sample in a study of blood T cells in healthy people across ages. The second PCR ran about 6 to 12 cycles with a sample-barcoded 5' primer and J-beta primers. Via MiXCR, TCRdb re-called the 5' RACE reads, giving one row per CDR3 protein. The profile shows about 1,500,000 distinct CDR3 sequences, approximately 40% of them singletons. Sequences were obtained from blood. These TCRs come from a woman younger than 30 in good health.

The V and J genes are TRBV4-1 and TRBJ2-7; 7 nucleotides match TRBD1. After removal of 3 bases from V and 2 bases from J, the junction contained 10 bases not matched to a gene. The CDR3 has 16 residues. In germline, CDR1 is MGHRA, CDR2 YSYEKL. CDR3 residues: CASSQDPGTVTYEQYF. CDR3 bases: TGCGCCAGCAGCCAGGATCCCGGGACAGTAACCTACGAGCAGTACTTC.

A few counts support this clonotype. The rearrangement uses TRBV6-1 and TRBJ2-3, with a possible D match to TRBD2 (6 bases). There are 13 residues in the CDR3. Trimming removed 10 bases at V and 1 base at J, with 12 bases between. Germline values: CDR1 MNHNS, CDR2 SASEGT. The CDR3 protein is CATFSGGTDTQYF. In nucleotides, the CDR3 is TGTGCCACCTTCTCGGGAGGCACAGATACGCAGTATTTT.

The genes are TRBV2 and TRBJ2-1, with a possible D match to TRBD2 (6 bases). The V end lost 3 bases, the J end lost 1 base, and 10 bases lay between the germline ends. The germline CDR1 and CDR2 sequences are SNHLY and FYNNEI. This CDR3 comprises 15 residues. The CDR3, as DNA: TGTGCCAGCAGTGAGGACGGGGGATCCTACAATGAGCAGTTCTTC. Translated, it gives CASSEDGGSYNEQFF.

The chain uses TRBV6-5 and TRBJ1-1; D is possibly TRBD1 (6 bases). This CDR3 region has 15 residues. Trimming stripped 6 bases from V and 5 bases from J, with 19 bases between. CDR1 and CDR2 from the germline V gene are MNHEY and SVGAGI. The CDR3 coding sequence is TGTGCCAGCAGGCACGGGGGGAGAGGGGGAACTGAAGCTTTCTTT. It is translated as CASRHGGRGGTEAFF.

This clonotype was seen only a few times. The CDR3, as DNA: TGTGCCAGCAGCTTATTGGGCCCCGGGAACAATGAGCAGTTCTTC. The encoded protein is CASSLLGPGNNEQFF. This chain joins TRBV7-9 and TRBJ2-1; possibly TRBD2 for D (5 bases). Germline loops: CDR1 SEHNR, CDR2 FQNEAQ (reference sequence). Trimming stripped 2 bases from V and 5 bases from J, with 13 bases between. The CDR3 is 15 amino acids.

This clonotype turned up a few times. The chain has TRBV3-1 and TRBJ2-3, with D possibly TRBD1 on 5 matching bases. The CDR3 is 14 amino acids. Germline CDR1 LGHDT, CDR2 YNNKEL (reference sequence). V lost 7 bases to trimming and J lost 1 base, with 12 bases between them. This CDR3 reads CASKRGAGTDTQYF. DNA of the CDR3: TGTGCCAGCAAGCGTGGGGCCGGCACAGATACGCAGTATTTT.

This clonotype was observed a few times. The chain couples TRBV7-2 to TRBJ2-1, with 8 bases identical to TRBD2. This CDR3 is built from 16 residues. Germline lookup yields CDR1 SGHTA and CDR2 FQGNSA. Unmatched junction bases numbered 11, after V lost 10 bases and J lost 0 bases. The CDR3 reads CATKLAGTSSYNEQFF. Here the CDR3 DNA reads TGTGCCACCAAGTTAGCGGGAACGAGCTCCTACAATGAGCAGTTCTTC.

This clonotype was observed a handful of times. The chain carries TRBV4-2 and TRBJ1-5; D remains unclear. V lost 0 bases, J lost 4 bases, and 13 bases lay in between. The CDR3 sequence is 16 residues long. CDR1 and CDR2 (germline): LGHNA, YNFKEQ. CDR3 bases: TGTGCCAGCAGCCAAGATCTTCCTCCACCTAATCAGCCCCAGCATTTT. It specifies CASSQDLPPPNQPQHF.

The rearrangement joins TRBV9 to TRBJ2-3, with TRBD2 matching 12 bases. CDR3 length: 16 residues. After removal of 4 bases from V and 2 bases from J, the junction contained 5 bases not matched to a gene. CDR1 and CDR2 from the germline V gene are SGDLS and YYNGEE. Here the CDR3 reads CASSSRLAGATDTQYF. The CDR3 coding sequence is TGTGCCAGCAGCTCCCGACTAGCGGGGGCCACAGATACGCAGTATTTT.

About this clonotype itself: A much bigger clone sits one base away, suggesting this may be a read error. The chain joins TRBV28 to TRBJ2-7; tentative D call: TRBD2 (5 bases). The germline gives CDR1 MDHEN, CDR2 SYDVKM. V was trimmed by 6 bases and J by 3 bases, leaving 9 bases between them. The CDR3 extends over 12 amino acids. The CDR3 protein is CASREAFYEQYF. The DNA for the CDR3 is TGTGCCAGCAGGGAGGCATTCTACGAGCAGTACTTC.

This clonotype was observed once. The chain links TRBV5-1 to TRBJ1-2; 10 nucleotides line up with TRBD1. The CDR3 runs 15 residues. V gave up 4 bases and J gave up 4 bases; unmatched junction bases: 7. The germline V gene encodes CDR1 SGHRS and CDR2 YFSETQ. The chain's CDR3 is CASSGTGQGIYGYTF. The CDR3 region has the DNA TGCGCCAGCAGCGGGACGGGACAGGGGATCTATGGCTACACCTTC.

CDR3 residues: CASSPLRMNTGELFF. The CDR3 DNA reads as TGCGCCAGCAGCCCCCTCCGGATGAACACCGGGGAGCTGTTTTTT. The V call is TRBV5-1, the J call TRBJ2-2, with D unclear. The length of the CDR3 is 15 residues. Germline CDR1 is SGHRS and CDR2 is YFSETQ. The V end was cut by 4 bases, the J end by 1 base, with 11 bases between.

The CDR3, as DNA: TGTGCCAGCAGCTACACAGGGGGGAACTATGGCTACACCTTC. Protein: CASSYTGGNYGYTF. This sequence joins TRBV6-5 and TRBJ1-2; 8 bases match TRBD1. Trimming removed 6 bases from V and 2 bases from J; junction bases left unmatched: 5. Per the germline V gene, CDR1 is MNHEY and CDR2 is SVGAGI. This CDR3 spans 14 amino acids.

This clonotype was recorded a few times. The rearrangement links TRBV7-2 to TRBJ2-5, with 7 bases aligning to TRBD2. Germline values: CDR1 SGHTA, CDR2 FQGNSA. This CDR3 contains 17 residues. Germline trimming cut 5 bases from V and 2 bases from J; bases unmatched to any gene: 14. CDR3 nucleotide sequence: TGTGCCAGCAGCCCAAGGGCACGACTAGCCCTACAAGAGACCCAGTACTTC. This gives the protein CASSPRARLALQETQYF.

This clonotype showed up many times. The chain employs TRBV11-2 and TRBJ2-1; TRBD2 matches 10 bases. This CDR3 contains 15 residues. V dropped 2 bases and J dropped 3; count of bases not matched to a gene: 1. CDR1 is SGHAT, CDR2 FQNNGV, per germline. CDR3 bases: TGTGCCAGCAGCTTACTAGCGGGAGACTACAATGAGCAGTTCTTC. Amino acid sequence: CASSLLAGDYNEQFF.

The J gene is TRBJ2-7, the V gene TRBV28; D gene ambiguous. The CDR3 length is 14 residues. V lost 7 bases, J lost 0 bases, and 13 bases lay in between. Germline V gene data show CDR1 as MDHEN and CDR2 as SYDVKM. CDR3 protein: CASIPVGFSYEQYF. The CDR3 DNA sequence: TGTGCCAGCATCCCGGTAGGGTTCTCCTACGAGCAGTACTTC.

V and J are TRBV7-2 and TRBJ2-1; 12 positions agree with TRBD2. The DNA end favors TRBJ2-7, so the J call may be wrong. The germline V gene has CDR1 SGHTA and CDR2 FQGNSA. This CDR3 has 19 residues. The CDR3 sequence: CASSLWTSGTLSSYNEQYF. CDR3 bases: TGTGCCAGCAGCTTATGGACTAGCGGGACCCTCAGCTCCTACAATGAGCAGTACTTC.

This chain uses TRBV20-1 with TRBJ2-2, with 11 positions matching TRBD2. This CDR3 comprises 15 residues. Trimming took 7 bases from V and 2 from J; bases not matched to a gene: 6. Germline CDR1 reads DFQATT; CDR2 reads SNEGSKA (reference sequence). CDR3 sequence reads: CSVASGGTNTGELFF. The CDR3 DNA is TGCAGTGTCGCTAGCGGGGGGACCAACACCGGGGAGCTGTTTTTT.

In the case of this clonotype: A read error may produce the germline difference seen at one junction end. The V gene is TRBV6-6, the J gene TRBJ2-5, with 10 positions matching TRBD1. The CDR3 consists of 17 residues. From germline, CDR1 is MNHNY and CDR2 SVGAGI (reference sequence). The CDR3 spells CASSYGGQGVRQEIQYF. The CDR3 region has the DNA TGTGCCAGCAGTTACGGAGGACAGGGGGTAAGGCAAGAGATCCAGTACTTC.

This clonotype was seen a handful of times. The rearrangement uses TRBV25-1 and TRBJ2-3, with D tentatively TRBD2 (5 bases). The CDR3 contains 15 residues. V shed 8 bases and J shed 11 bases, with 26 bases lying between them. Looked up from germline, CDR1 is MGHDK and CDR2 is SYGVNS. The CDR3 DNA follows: TGTGCCAGCGCCCCCGAGGACTTCCTCGTTCGTGTGCAGTATTTT. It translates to CASAPEDFLVRVQYF.

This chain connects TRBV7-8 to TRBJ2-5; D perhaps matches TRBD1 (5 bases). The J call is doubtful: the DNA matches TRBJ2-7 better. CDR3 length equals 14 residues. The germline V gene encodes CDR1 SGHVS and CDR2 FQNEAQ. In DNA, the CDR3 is TGTGCCAGCAGCACGAGTCCGGACACATACGAGCAGTACTTC. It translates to CASSTSPDTYEQYF.

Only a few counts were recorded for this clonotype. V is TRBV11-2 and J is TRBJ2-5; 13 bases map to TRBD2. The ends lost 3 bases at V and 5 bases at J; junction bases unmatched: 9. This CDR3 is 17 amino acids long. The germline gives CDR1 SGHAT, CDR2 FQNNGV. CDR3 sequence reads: CASSFGLAGEESETQYF. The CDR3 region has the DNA TGTGCCAGCAGCTTCGGACTAGCGGGAGAGGAATCTGAGACCCAGTACTTC.